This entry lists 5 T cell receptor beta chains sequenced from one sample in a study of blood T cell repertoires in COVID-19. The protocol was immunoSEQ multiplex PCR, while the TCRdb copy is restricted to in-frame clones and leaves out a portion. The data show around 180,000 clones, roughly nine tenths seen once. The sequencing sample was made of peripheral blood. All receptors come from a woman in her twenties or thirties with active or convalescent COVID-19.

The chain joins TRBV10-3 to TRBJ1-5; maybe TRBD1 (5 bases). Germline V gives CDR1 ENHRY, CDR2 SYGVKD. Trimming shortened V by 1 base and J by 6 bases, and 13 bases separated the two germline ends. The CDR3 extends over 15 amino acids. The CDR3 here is CAISELQGSGQPQHF. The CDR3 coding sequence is TGTGCCATCAGTGAGTTGCAGGGTAGTGGTCAGCCCCAGCATTTT.

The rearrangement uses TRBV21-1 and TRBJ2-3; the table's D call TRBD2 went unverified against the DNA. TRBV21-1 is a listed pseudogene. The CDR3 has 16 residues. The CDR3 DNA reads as TGTGCCAGCAGCAAGACACTAGCGGGGTTCACAGATACGCAGTATTTT. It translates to CASSKTLAGFTDTQYF.

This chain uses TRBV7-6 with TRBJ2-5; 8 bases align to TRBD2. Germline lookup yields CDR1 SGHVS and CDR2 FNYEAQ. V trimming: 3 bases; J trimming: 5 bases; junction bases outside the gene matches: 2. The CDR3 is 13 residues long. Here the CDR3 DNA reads TGTGCCAGCAGCTTGGGACTAGTGGAGACCCAGTACTTC. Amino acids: CASSLGLVETQYF.

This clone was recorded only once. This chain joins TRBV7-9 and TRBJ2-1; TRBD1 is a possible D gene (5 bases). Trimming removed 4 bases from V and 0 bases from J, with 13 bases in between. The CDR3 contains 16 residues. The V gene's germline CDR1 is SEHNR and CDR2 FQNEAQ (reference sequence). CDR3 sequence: CASSSYTGSSYNEQFF. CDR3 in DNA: TGTGCCAGCAGCTCTTATACAGGAAGCTCCTACAATGAGCAGTTCTTC.

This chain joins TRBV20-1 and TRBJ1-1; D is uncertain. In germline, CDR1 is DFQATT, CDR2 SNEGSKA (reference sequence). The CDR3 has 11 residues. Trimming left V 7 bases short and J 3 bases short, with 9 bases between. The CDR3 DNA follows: TGCAGTGTTTCGTCCGACACTGAAGCTTTCTTT. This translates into CSVSSDTEAFF.